This T cell receptor (beta chain) came from a study of CD8+CD57+ T cells in acquired aplastic anemia. Study background: Sorted CD4+ and CD8+ cells yielded DNA averaging around 3.2 ug. Findings and caveats of the study: The CD8+ Simpson's diversity of patients and controls was not significantly different.

This clonotype was counted many times. Its specificity is unknown. The TCR beta profiling, which covered VDJ combination and CDR3 sequence, was carried out using genomic DNA as the template. Via MiXCR, TCRdb re-called the reads, giving one row per CDR3 protein. Of 150,000 to 200,000 distinct CDR3 sequences in the sample, 40% to 55% were seen once. Trimming took 6 bases from V and 4 from J, leaving 14 bases between them. There are 14 residues in the CDR3. Germline V gene data show CDR1 as MGHRA and CDR2 as YSYEKL. Patients chosen for sequencing had shown CD8+CD57+ cell expansion by flow cytometry. Untreated patients provided the blood samples, with no therapy given before sampling.

The source material was sorted CD4+, CD8+, or CD8+CD57+ T cells (not recorded which) from PBMCs. The chain uses TRBV4-1 and TRBJ2-3; D is unclear. This TCR derives from a human donor with aplastic anemia. CDR3 sequence: CASSPWQSADTQYF. The CDR3 DNA is TGCGCCAGCAGTCCGTGGCAGAGTGCAGATACGCAGTATTTT.